This T cell receptor beta chain was recovered during a study of T-cell reconstitution after alpha-beta-depleted transplantation in children. A library of TCRbeta sequences, prepared with unique molecular identifiers, was generated. TCRdb independently ran MiXCR on the PCR reads; one entry per CDR3 protein. The table has about 500,000 distinct CDR3 sequences, 30% to 35% seen once. The CDR3 length is 13 residues. Germline CDR1 reads ENHRY; CDR2 reads SYGVKD. V trimming: 4 bases; J trimming: 6 bases; junction bases outside the gene matches: 5. The table lists this clonotype with a few counts. The material was PBMCs from the stem cell graft donor, obtained from the stem cell graft. The receptor's source is a human donor who donated a stem cell graft to a child with aplastic anemia. The V and J genes are TRBV10-3 and TRBJ1-1; TRBD1 matches 7 bases. CDR3 bases: TGTGCCATCAGTGGACAGGGATTGGCTGAAGCTTTCTTT. Translating it yields CAISGQGLAEAFF.